The TCR beta chain described here comes from a study of lymphopenia after photon versus proton radiotherapy. Regarding the study as a whole: Survival link was tested only in deceased patients; proton benefit remains a possibility.

Note on this clone: Its antigen is as yet unknown.

Profiled with immunoSEQ multiplex PCR; TCRdb holds only in-frame clones, not every one. The sample includes 22,000 or so clones, roughly 81% of them seen just once. Germline lookup yields CDR1 MNHEY and CDR2 SMNVEV (reference sequence). Trimming removed 0 bases from V and 9 bases from J, with 12 bases in between. The CDR3 runs to 14 residues. The clonotype comes from a woman aged 50 to 60 with pancreatic cancer. This specimen was peripheral blood, taken from a patient treated with photon-based radiotherapy. J is TRBJ2-1 and V is TRBV27, with D unresolved. Written as DNA, the CDR3 is TGTGCCAGCAGTTTATCAGACAATTGGGGTGAGCAGTTCTTC. As protein: CASSLSDNWGEQFF.